This TCR beta chain was sequenced in a study of shared clonotypes between healthy human individuals. Germline CDR1 SGHTA, CDR2 FQGNSA. CDR3 length: 14 amino acids. Trimming took 3 bases from V and 3 from J, leaving 12 bases between them. All donors qualified as healthy HIV-negative adults and had experienced no recent acute infections or vaccinations. The donors, all of them Caucasian adults, lived in Nashville, Tennessee. Unsorted PBMC replicate PCRs drew on around 300 ng DNA, representing approximately 27,000 T cell genomes. The sequenced material, unsorted PBMC DNA, was run on ten immunoSEQ deep assay plates. Clones were sequenced by immunoSEQ multiplex PCR, and TCRdb holds only the in-frame ones, with some missing. The data show fewer than 700,000 clones, with around three quarters seen just once and about 12% held by the top ten.

The specimen was PBMCs. This sequence joins TRBV7-2 and TRBJ2-7; D gene uncertain. The sequence was obtained from a woman aged 40-49 years in good health. Some clones in this sample may be carry-over from other donors' samples. CDR3 amino acids: CASSFSTGNYEQYF. CDR3 coding DNA: TGTGCCAGCAGCTTCAGTACCGGCAACTACGAGCAGTACTTC.